This T cell receptor (beta chain) was sequenced during a study of T-cell memory formation after mild COVID-19. Turning to the study itself: TCR clusters were mostly donor specific. Study-wide results and limits: A balance of CD4 and CD8 characterized clones contracting day 15 to 85, whereas later expanders leaned CD4+. Mainly CM and EM harbored the contracting CD4+ clones; mainly EMRA harbored the CD8+ ones.

Constant-segment primers and 5'RACE yielded cDNA libraries for TCR alpha and TCR beta, each carrying sample barcodes and UMIs. TCRdb recomputed calls from the 5' RACE reads with MiXCR, one row per CDR3 protein. The table records roughly 310,000 distinct CDR3 sequences, 15% to 20% of them present only once. A word on this clonotype: No antigen is known for it.

The specimen sequenced was PBMCs or a T cell subset sorted from them (not recorded which). This receptor was obtained from a man between 18 and 29 years old who had mild COVID-19 (a few samples of this study predate the infection). Cell type and time point are not known.

This chain's CDR3 is CASSLVSGDTQYF. CDR3 coding DNA: TGCGCCAGCAGCTTGGTCTCCGGGGATACGCAGTATTTT. This chain joins TRBV5-1 and TRBJ2-3, with unresolved D. The CDR3 has 13 amino acids. The V and J ends lost 0 bases and 6 bases respectively, with 8 bases between them. CDR1 and CDR2 (germline): SGHRS, YFSETQ.